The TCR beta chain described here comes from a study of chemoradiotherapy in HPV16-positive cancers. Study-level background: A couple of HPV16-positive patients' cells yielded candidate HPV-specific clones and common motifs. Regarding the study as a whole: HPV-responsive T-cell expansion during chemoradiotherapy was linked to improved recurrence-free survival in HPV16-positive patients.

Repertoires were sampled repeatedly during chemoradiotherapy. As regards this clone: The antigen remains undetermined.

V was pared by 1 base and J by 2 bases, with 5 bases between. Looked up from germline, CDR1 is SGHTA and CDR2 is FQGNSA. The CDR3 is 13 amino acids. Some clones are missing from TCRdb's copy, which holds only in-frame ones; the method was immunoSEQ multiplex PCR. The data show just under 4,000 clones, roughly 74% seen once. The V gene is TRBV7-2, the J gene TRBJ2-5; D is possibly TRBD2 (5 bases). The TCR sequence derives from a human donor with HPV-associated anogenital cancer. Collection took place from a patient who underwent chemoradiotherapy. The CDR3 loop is CASSLGLQETQYF. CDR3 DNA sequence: TGTGCCAGCAGCTTAGGACTACAAGAGACCCAGTACTTC. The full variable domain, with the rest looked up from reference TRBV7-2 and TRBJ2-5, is GAGVSQSPSNKVTEKGKDVELRCDPISGHTALYWYRQSLGQGLEFLIYFQGNSAPDKSGLPSDRFSAERTGGSVSTLTIQRTQQEDSAVYLCASSLGLQETQYFGPGTRLLVL.